The 24 T cell receptor beta chains below all came from one sample that was sequenced in a study of T cell changes during pregnancy in multiple sclerosis. Profiled with immunoSEQ multiplex PCR; TCRdb holds only in-frame clones, not every one. The data hold about 44,000 clones, with around 90% observed a single time. Sequenced here: CD4+ T cells from peripheral blood mononuclear cells, sampled before pregnancy. All receptors derive from a female donor with multiple sclerosis, enrolled in a pregnancy study.

The chain is built from TRBV5-1 and TRBJ2-4; tentatively, D is TRBD1 (6 bases). Per the germline V gene, CDR1 is SGHRS and CDR2 is YFSETQ. The CDR3 is 19 amino acids. V was clipped by 9 bases and J by 0 bases, with 28 bases between them. The CDR3 DNA follows: TGCGCCAATCGTGCGGCGGCAGGGGAAAACATACCAGCCAAAAACATTCAGTACTTC. Translating gives CANRAAAGENIPAKNIQYF.

V gene TRBV19 combines with J gene TRBJ1-5; the D is unclear. This CDR3 contains 14 residues. In germline, CDR1 is LNHDA, CDR2 SQIVND (reference sequence). The germline V and J ends were trimmed by 7 bases and 3 bases, with 13 bases remaining between them. For the CDR3, the DNA is TGTGCCAGTACCCCCCGAGGGCCCAATCAGCCCCAGCATTTT. Encoded protein: CASTPRGPNQPQHF. The variable domain in full, completed from reference TRBV19 and TRBJ1-5, reads DGGITQSPKYLFRKEGQNVTLSCEQNLNHDAMYWYRQDPGQGLRLIYYSQIVNDFQKGDIAEGYSVSREKKESFPLTVTSAQKNPTAFYLCASTPRGPNQPQHFGDGTRLSIL.

This chain's CDR3 is CAIMGTGNSPLHF. CDR3 nucleotides: TGTGCCATCATGGGGACAGGGAATTCACCCCTCCACTTT. The chain joins TRBV10-3 to TRBJ1-6, with 9 bases identical to TRBD1. This CDR3 is built from 13 residues. CDR1 ENHRY and CDR2 SYGVKD come from the germline V gene. With 7 bases clipped from V and 7 bases from J, the junction kept 2 bases outside the gene matches.

The gene calls are TRBV10-3 and TRBJ2-5; 8 bases are a match to TRBD2. Germline assignment: CDR1 ENHRY and CDR2 SYGVKD. The length of the CDR3 is 13 residues. J was trimmed by 4 bases and V by 6 bases; bases with no gene match: 4. CDR3 nucleotide sequence: TGTGCCATCAGCCCGGCGGGGGGAGAGACCCAGTACTTC. Its translation: CAISPAGGETQYF.

This sequence joins TRBV7-9 and TRBJ1-4; D remains ambiguous. This CDR3 comprises 15 residues. From germline, CDR1 is SEHNR and CDR2 FQNEAQ (reference sequence). V was clipped by 5 bases and J by 8 bases, with 18 bases between them. The CDR3 DNA reads TGTGCCAGCAGCCCCCGCGGGATCTTGGGAGAAAAACTGTTTTTT. This sequence encodes CASSPRGILGEKLFF.

The chain joins TRBV25-1 to TRBJ2-5; D is undetermined. The CDR3 length is 11 residues. Germline CDR1 reads MGHDK; CDR2 reads SYGVNS. The V end was cut by 6 bases, the J end by 5 bases, with 7 bases between. The CDR3 protein is CASSPAETQYF. The DNA of the CDR3 is TGTGCCAGCAGCCCCGCGGAGACCCAGTACTTC.

This clone was recorded only once. This rearrangement joins TRBV19 to TRBJ2-7; 9 nucleotides line up with TRBD2. Germline CDR1 is LNHDA and CDR2 is SQIVND (reference sequence). V was clipped by 1 base and J by 3 bases; unmatched bases: 4. The CDR3 sequence is 15 residues long. The CDR3 sequence is CASSIANSGSYEQYF. CDR3 coding DNA: TGTGCCAGTAGTATAGCAAATAGCGGGAGCTACGAGCAGTACTTC.

This chain links TRBV5-4 with TRBJ2-3; a possible D gene is TRBD2 (5 bases). CDR1 SGHNT and CDR2 YYREEE come from the germline V gene (reference sequence). V gave up 3 bases and J gave up 3 bases, with 20 bases separating them. The CDR3 runs 17 residues. In nucleotides, the CDR3 is TGTGCCAGCAGCTGGAAGGGAGTCGGTAAAGGGACAGATACGCAGTATTTT. The encoded protein is CASSWKGVGKGTDTQYF. The complete variable domain, with remaining parts taken from reference TRBV5-4 and TRBJ2-3, reads ETGVTQSPTHLIKTRGQQVTLRCSSQSGHNTVSWYQQALGQGPQFIFQYYREEENGRGNFPPRFSGLQFPNYSSELNVNALELDDSALYLCASSWKGVGKGTDTQYFGPGTRLTVL.

The chain links TRBV23-1 to TRBJ1-5; 7 positions agree with TRBD1. TRBV23-1 is an ORF for which the function is uncertain. The CDR3 sequence is 14 residues long. Losses at the gene ends were 8 bases for V and 0 bases for J; bases not matched to a gene: 4. CDR3 sequence reads: CASRDSHSNQPQHF. CDR3 nucleotides: TGCGCCAGCCGGGACAGCCATAGCAATCAGCCCCAGCATTTT.

V usage is TRBV28 and J usage is TRBJ2-5; 7 nucleotides match TRBD2. Germline values: CDR1 MDHEN, CDR2 SYDVKM. The CDR3 loop spans 14 amino acids. The V segment lost 6 bases and the J segment 4 bases; nucleotides outside the gene matches: 8. CDR3 bases: TGTGCCAGCAGCCAAGGCGGGAGAGGAGAGACCCAGTACTTC. Translating it yields CASSQGGRGETQYF.

The genes are TRBV4-1 and TRBJ2-1, with 8 positions matching TRBD1. The germline V gene encodes CDR1 MGHRA and CDR2 YSYEKL. The V gene end was trimmed by 4 bases and the J gene end by 8 bases; junction bases not matched to a gene: 10. The CDR3 consists of 15 residues. In nucleotides, the CDR3 is TGCGCCAGCAGCCGAGGCGGGACAGGAAGCGATGAGCAGTTCTTC. This sequence encodes CASSRGGTGSDEQFF.

V gene TRBV7-8 combines with J gene TRBJ1-1, with D possibly TRBD1 on 5 matching bases. The CDR3 loop spans 15 amino acids. Germline values: CDR1 SGHVS, CDR2 FQNEAQ. The V gene lost 5 bases and the J gene lost 5 bases, with 18 bases spanning the gap. The CDR3 region is CASSHLGGGETEAFF. CDR3 nucleotides: TGTGCCAGCAGCCACCTCGGGGGAGGAGAGACTGAAGCTTTCTTT.

This chain connects TRBV11-3 to TRBJ2-2, with 8 bases aligning to TRBD1. Looked up from germline, CDR1 is SGHNT and CDR2 is YENEEA. Unmatched junction bases numbered 12, after V lost 5 bases and J lost 7 bases. The CDR3 loop spans 16 amino acids. As DNA, the CDR3 is TGTGCCAGCAGCCACGACAGGGGTGGGGGTCACGGGGAGCTGTTTTTT. Its translation: CASSHDRGGGHGELFF.

V gene TRBV7-8 combines with J gene TRBJ1-5, with D perhaps matching TRBD1 (6 bases). The CDR3 sequence is 15 residues long. V was pared by 5 bases and J by 6 bases, with 17 bases between. The germline CDR1 and CDR2 sequences are SGHVS and FQNEAQ. The CDR3 coding sequence is TGTGCCAGCAGCCCGAGCGGGGGGCCGGGTCAGCCCCAGCATTTT. Protein product: CASSPSGGPGQPQHF.

This clone was observed a single time. The J gene is TRBJ2-2, the V gene TRBV19, with 9 positions matching TRBD1. Trimming cost V 10 bases and J 5 bases; bases outside gene matches: 8. The CDR3 loop spans 14 amino acids. Germline loops: CDR1 LNHDA, CDR2 SQIVND (reference sequence). Here the CDR3 reads CATSATGGTGELFF. CDR3 coding DNA: TGTGCCACCTCAGCGACAGGGGGTACCGGGGAGCTGTTTTTT.

This rearrangement joins TRBV7-2 to TRBJ2-5; 12 bases match TRBD2. CDR3 size: 16 residues. Unmatched junction bases numbered 4, after V lost 5 bases and J lost 0 bases. Germline loops: CDR1 SGHTA, CDR2 FQGNSA. The DNA for the CDR3 is TGTGCCAGCAGCCCCGGGACTAGCGGGTACCAAGAGACCCAGTACTTC. Residues: CASSPGTSGYQETQYF.

This chain connects TRBV11-2 to TRBJ2-1, with TRBD1 matching over 7 bases. The J segment lost 4 bases and the V segment lost 8 bases, leaving 14 bases of the junction unmatched. The V gene's germline CDR1 is SGHAT and CDR2 FQNNGV. The CDR3 is made up of 16 amino acids. CDR3 in DNA: TGTGCCAGCGAGCTTACCCGGGACAGATTATACAATGAGCAGTTCTTC. This translates into CASELTRDRLYNEQFF.

The chain uses TRBV6-5 and TRBJ1-5; D gene uncertain. Germline CDR1 and CDR2: MNHEY and SVGAGI. The CDR3 is 12 amino acids. V lost 6 bases and J lost 0, with 3 bases in between. This CDR3 is CASSNSNQPQHF. CDR3 DNA sequence: TGTGCCAGCAGCAATAGCAATCAGCCCCAGCATTTT.

The rearrangement links TRBV7-9 to TRBJ2-3; weak D call: TRBD1 (5 bases). The CDR3 totals 15 residues. From germline, CDR1 is SEHNR and CDR2 FQNEAQ (reference sequence). Trimming stripped 3 bases from V and 3 bases from J, with 13 bases between. CDR3 nucleotide sequence: TGTGCCAGCAGCTTGCAGGGCCGGCGTACAGATACGCAGTATTTT. Residues: CASSLQGRRTDTQYF.

The rearrangement joins TRBV30 to TRBJ2-7; D perhaps matches TRBD1 (6 bases). This CDR3 has 13 amino acids. V was pared by 2 bases and J by 7 bases, with 15 bases between. Germline V gives CDR1 GTSNPN, CDR2 SVGIG (reference sequence). For the CDR3, the DNA is TGTGCCTGGAGTATGAACAGGGTGGGGGAGCAGTACTTC. Translated, it gives CAWSMNRVGEQYF.

The genes are TRBV7-6 and TRBJ2-5; 9 positions agree with TRBD2. CDR1 is SGHVS and CDR2 is FNYEAQ in the germline V gene. The trim removed 4 bases at V and 5 bases at J, leaving 5 bases unmatched. The CDR3 totals 14 residues. The CDR3 region is CASSSITSGETQYF. CDR3 DNA sequence: TGTGCCAGCAGCTCAATCACTAGCGGGGAGACCCAGTACTTC.

The chain has TRBV5-1 and TRBJ1-6; tentative D call: TRBD1 (5 bases). The CDR3 runs 16 residues. V was cut by 1 base and J by 5 bases, with 13 bases left in between. Germline V gives CDR1 SGHRS, CDR2 YFSETQ. CDR3 DNA sequence: TGCGCCAGCAGCTTGACAGGTTCGGTTGATAATTCACCCCTCCACTTT. Its protein product is CASSLTGSVDNSPLHF.

V usage is TRBV18 and J usage is TRBJ1-1, with 7 bases fitting TRBD1. The ends lost 4 bases at V and 3 bases at J; junction bases unmatched: 14. This CDR3 comprises 17 residues. Germline assignment: CDR1 KGHSH and CDR2 LQKENI. CDR3 coding DNA: TGTGCCAGCTCACAGATGCCGACAGGGAAAAGGGACACTGAAGCTTTCTTT. Protein sequence: CASSQMPTGKRDTEAFF.

V and J are TRBV4-2 and TRBJ2-3, with 9 positions matching TRBD1. V gave up 1 base and J gave up 2 bases; unmatched junction bases: 7. CDR1 LGHNA and CDR2 YNFKEQ come from the germline V gene. The CDR3 loop spans 17 amino acids. CDR3 protein: CASSQAQGQGNTDTQYF. The DNA of the CDR3 is TGTGCCAGCAGCCAAGCTCAGGGACAGGGAAACACAGATACGCAGTATTTT.